Included here is one TCR beta chain sequence, with context. The data derive from a study of blood T cell repertoires in COVID-19. Overall study: From the United States, Italy and Spain came samples of acute and convalescent COVID-19.

Original handling: From reference gene primer amplification, estimates of nucleated cell counts were derived. Clones were sequenced by immunoSEQ multiplex PCR, and TCRdb holds only the in-frame ones, with some missing. V, J and clone size were drawn from that table, and D and trimming were deduced from the DNA. Counted here are 87,000 or so clones, 70% to 85% occurring once; the ten biggest clones make up roughly 3%. The TCR comes from an elderly woman with COVID-19, enrolled during active disease. The specimen sequenced was peripheral blood.

The CDR3 spells CASSEEGQSLGVQYF. Here the CDR3 DNA reads TGTGCCAGCAGTGAAGAAGGACAGAGCCTCGGTGTGCAGTACTTC. The chain links TRBV2 to TRBJ2-7; maybe TRBD1 (6 bases). Germline CDR1 reads SNHLY; CDR2 reads FYNNEI. V was shortened by 1 base and J by 9 bases, with 19 bases between the two germline ends. CDR3 length: 15 amino acids.